This T cell receptor beta chain was observed in a study of T cell changes during pregnancy in multiple sclerosis. The data were produced by immunoSEQ multiplex PCR, yet TCRdb's version contains in-frame clones alone and is incomplete. The table lists about 49,000 clones, nearly 90% of them singletons. CDR1 is ENHRY, CDR2 SYGVKD, per germline. The CDR3 sequence is 15 residues long. Trimming cost V 3 bases and J 10 bases; bases outside gene matches: 8. V and J are TRBV10-3 and TRBJ1-6; 8 bases map to TRBD1. Sequenced material: peripheral blood, taken after pregnancy. The sequence derives from a female donor in good health, enrolled as a control in a pregnancy study. CDR3 DNA: TGTGCCATCAGTGAAAGGCAGGGGGCCGAATCACCCCTCCACTTT. This encodes CAISERQGAESPLHF.